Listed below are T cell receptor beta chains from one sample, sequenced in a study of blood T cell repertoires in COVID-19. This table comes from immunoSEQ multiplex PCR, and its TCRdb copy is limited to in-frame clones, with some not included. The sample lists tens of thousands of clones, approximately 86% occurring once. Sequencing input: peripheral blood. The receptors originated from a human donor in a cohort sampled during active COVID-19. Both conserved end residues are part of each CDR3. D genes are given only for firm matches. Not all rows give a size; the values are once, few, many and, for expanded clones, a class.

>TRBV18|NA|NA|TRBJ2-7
CASSPSSLPGSYEQYF
TGTGCCAGCTCACCATCTTCGCTGCCAGGGTCCTACGAGCAGTACTTC
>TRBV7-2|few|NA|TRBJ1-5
CASSTERNQPQHF
TGTGCCAGCAGCACAGAACGCAATCAGCCCCAGCATTTT
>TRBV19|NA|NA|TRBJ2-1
CASSMQGSSYNEQFF
TGTGCCAGTAGTATGCAGGGGAGCTCCTACAATGAGCAGTTCTTC
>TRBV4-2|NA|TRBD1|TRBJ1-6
CASMLGQGGSPLHF
TGTGCCAGCATGTTAGGACAGGGTGGTTCACCCCTCCACTTT
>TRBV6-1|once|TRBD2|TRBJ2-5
CASSELAGGQETQYF
TGTGCCAGCAGTGAGCTAGCGGGGGGGCAAGAGACCCAGTACTTC
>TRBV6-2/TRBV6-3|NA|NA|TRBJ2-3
CASSPSEADTQYF
TGTGCCAGCAGTCCGTCCGAGGCAGATACGCAGTATTTT
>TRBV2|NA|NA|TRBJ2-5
CASSLDGGRTETQYF
TGTGCCAGCAGCCTGGACGGGGGACGGACAGAGACCCAGTACTTC
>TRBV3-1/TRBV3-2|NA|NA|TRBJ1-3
CASSLGSGGGNGNTIYF
TGTGCCAGCAGCCTCGGGAGTGGGGGAGGAAATGGAAACACCATATATTTT
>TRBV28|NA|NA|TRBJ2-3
CASSSPAEGVAADTQYF
TGTGCCAGCAGCTCGCCGGCAGAGGGTGTCGCGGCAGATACGCAGTATTTT
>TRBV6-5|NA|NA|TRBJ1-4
CASSYSGGGGEKLFF
TGTGCCAGCAGTTACTCAGGGGGGGGTGGTGAAAAACTGTTTTTT
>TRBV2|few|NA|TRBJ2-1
CASSRSLLYNEQFF
TGTGCCAGCTCCCGTTCCCTCCTCTACAATGAGCAGTTCTTC
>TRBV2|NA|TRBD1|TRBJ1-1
CASSGDRGRSTEAFF
TGTGCCAGCAGTGGGGACAGGGGGCGATCCACTGAAGCTTTCTTT
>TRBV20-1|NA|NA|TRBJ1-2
CSAGDNYGYTF
TGCAGTGCAGGGGATAACTATGGCTACACCTTC
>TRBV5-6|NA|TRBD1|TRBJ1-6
CASSSTGTGASPLHF
TGTGCCAGCAGCTCCACCGGGACAGGGGCTTCACCCCTCCACTTT
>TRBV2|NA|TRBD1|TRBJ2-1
CASTGQGHNEQFF
TGTGCCAGTACGGGACAGGGCCACAATGAGCAGTTCTTC
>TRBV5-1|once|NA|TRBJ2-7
CASSFMTGNTYEQYF
TGCGCCAGCAGCTTTATGACTGGCAACACCTACGAGCAGTACTTC
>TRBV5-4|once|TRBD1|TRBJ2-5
CASSLGQRETQYF
TGTGCCAGCAGCCTGGGACAGAGGGAGACCCAGTACTTC
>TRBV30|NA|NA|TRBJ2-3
CAWRGKGISSDATDTQYF
TGTGCCTGGAGGGGGAAAGGGATATCTAGCGACGCCACAGATACGCAGTATTTT
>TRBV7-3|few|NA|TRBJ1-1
CASSSQGRNTEAFF
TGTGCCAGCAGCTCTCAGGGGAGGAACACTGAAGCTTTCTTT
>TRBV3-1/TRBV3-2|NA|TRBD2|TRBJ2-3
CASSQDSGGLGQYF
TGTGCCAGCAGCCAAGATAGCGGGGGGCTTGGGCAGTATTTT
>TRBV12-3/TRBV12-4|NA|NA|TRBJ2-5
CASRVETQETQYF
TGTGCCAGCAGGGTAGAGACTCAAGAGACCCAGTACTTC
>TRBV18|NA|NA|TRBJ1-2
CASSPGGANYGYTF
TGTGCCAGCTCACCGGGGGGAGCTAACTATGGCTACACCTTC
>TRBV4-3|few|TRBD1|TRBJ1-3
CASSRQTGRNTIYF
TGCGCCAGCAGCCGCCAGACAGGGAGAAACACCATATATTTT
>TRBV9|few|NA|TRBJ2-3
CASSVATGDTQYF
TGTGCCAGCAGCGTAGCGACCGGGGATACGCAGTATTTT
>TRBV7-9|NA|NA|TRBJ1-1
CASKLTENTEAFF
TGTGCCAGCAAACTAACGGAGAACACTGAAGCTTTCTTT
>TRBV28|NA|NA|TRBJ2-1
CASTLQGVGYNEQFF
TGTGCCAGCACACTACAGGGCGTAGGATACAATGAGCAGTTCTTC
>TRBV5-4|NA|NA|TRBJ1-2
CASSLGPGTFYGYTF
TGTGCCAGCAGCTTGGGGCCAGGTACCTTCTATGGCTACACCTTC
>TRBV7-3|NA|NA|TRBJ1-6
CASSPTGMDNSPLHF
TGTGCCAGCAGCCCCACAGGGATGGACAATTCACCCCTCCACTTT
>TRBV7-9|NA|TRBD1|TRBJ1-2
CASSSPRTGSDGYTF
TGTGCCAGCAGCTCCCCCAGGACAGGTTCCGATGGCTACACCTTC